This T cell receptor (beta chain) was recorded in a study of post-analysis software for immune sequencing data. Study-level background: There were relapsing-remitting, secondary progressive and progressive-relapsing multiple sclerosis among the disease courses included.

About this clonotype: Its antigen remains unidentified.

Whole-study results and caveats: Analysis by F measure revealed that same-batch samples clustered strongly together. In multiple sclerosis, normalized Chao1 diversity was significantly below that of controls. In patients, about five TRBV segments were more frequent than in controls, with TRBV5-6, TRBV5-1 and TRBV20-1 among them.

Unique molecular identifiers featured in each of the TCR beta cDNA libraries. cDNA molecules numbering some 500,000 came from about 0.94 to 9.7 million T cells. TCRdb ran MiXCR on the PCR reads and lists one entry per CDR3 protein. The table includes over 700,000 distinct CDR3 sequences, 25% to 30% detected once. Trimming pared 0 bases from V and 3 bases from J, leaving 11 bases between. The germline V gene has CDR1 LGHDT and CDR2 YNNKEL (reference sequence). CDR3 length equals 15 residues. The TCR comes from a girl under 18 with multiple sclerosis. What was sequenced was blood. The chain employs TRBV3-1 and TRBJ1-2; no firm D call. The DNA of the CDR3 is TGTGCCAGCAGCCAAGACCCCCTTTTGGACTATGGCTACACCTTC. This translates into CASSQDPLLDYGYTF.